What follows describes a single T cell receptor (beta chain). CDR3 size: 14 residues. CDR1 and CDR2 from the germline V gene are SGHDT and YYEEEE. V lost 4 bases to trimming and J lost 5 bases, with 15 bases between them. The data stem from a study of molecular identifiers for immune sequencing clone quantification. TCRdb re-analysed the PCR reads in MiXCR, keeping a single row per CDR3 protein. There are about 630,000 distinct CDR3 sequences in the sample; about 25% occur only once, and 0.7% to 0.95% lies in the top ten. This receptor was identified in a human donor in good health. Some libraries in this study had Jurkat cell RNA spiked in. Sequenced input: naive CD8+ T cells from blood, with Jurkat cell RNA spiked in. Stated subset: FACS-sorted CD8+CD4-CCR7+CD45RA+ naive T cells. This chain links TRBV5-6 with TRBJ2-5; the D call may be TRBD1 or TRBD2 (5 bases each). CDR3 protein: CASSIGWGLETQYF. The CDR3 nucleotides are TGTGCCAGCAGCATTGGTTGGGGGTTGGAGACCCAGTACTTC.